The source of this TCR beta chain is a study of human T cells and chemical hapten exposure. Overall study: Per-sample TCR yield variability stemmed mainly from small pooled library volume differences.

Time point here: healthy volunteer bleed at 6 weeks. The authors extracted total RNA from unfractionated whole blood. CDR1 is SGHKS, CDR2 YYEKEE, per germline (reference sequence). The V segment lost 0 bases and the J segment 7 bases; nucleotides outside the gene matches: 11. The CDR3 has 17 residues. Findings and caveats of the study: TCRs at a frequency above 1 in 1000 stayed unchanged with DPC sensitization.

Individual cDNA molecules in this library carried unique molecular identifiers. TCRdb passed the RACE reads through MiXCR, listing each CDR3 protein once. The repertoire includes over 35,000 distinct CDR3 sequences, about 3.5% of them detected once, and 5.6% sits in the top ten. The table lists this clonotype with many counts. What it binds is not known. The sequencing sample was made of whole blood. The V gene is TRBV5-5, the J gene TRBJ2-1; 9 bases align to TRBD1. The sequence came from a human donor in good health. Some clones in this sample may be carry-over from other donors' samples. As DNA, the CDR3 is TGTGCCAGCAGCTTGGGCCCCGGGACAGGGCACCTAAATGAGCAGTTCTTC. This translates into CASSLGPGTGHLNEQFF.